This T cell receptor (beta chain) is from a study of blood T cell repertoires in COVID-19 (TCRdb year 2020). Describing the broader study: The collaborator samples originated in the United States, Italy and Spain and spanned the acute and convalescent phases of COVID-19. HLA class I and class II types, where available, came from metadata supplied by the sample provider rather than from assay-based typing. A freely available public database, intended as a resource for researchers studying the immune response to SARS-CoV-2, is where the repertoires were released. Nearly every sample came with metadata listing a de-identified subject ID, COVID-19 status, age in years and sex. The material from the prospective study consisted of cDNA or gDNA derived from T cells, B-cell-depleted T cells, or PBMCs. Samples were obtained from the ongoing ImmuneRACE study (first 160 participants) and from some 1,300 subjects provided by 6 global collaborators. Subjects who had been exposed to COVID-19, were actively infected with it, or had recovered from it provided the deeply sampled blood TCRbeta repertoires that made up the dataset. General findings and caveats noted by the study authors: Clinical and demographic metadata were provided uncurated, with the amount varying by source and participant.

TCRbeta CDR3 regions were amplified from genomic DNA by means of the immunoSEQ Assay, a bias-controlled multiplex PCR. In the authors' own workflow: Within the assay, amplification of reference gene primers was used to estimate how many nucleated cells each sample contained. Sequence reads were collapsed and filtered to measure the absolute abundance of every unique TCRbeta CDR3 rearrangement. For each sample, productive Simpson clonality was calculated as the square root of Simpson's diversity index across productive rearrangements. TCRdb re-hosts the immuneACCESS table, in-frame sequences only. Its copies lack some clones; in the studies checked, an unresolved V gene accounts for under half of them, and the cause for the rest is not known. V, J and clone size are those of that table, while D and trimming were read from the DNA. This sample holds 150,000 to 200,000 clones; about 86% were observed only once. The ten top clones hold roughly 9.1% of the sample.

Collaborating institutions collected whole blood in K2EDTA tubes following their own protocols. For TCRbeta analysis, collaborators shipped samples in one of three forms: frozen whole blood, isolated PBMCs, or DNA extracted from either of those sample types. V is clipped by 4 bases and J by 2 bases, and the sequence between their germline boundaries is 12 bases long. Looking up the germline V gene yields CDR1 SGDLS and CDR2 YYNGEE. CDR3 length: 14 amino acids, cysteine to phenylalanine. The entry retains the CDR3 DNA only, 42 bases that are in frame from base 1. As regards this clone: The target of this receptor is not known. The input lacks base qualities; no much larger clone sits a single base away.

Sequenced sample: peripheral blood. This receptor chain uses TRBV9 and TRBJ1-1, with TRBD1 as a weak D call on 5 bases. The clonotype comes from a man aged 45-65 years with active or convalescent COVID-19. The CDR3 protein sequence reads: CASSLGRANTEAFF. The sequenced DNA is TGTGCCAGCAGCTTGGGCAGGGCTAACACTGAAGCTTTCTTT.